The rows below give T cell receptor beta chains drawn from one sample of a study of T cells in Graves' hyperthyroidism and ophthalmopathy. One entry per CDR3 protein, called by TCRdb with MiXCR from the multiplex PCR reads. The sample consists of about 98,000 distinct CDR3 sequences, 40% of them appearing once. The sequenced material came from peripheral blood or thyroid tissue (not recorded which). Receptors originate from a woman aged 25 to 39 with Graves' hyperthyroidism. CDR3s include the opening cysteine and the closing phenylalanine or tryptophan. A D gene is named only where the DNA matches it firmly. Not all rows give a size; the values are once, few, many and, for expanded clones, a class.

d_call	clone_size	j_call	v_call	cdr3_aa	cdr3_nt
-	-	TRBJ1-1	TRBV20-1	CSARDPQTEAFF	TGTAGTGCCAGAGATCCTCAGACTGAAGCTTTCTTT
TRBD1	many	TRBJ1-1	TRBV7-9	CASSLAGTDEAFF	TGTGCCAGCAGCTTAGCAGGGACAGATGAAGCTTTCTTT
-	-	TRBJ2-5	TRBV5-1	CASSFYRNRETQYF	TGCGCCAGTAGCTTTTACAGAAACCGAGAGACCCAGTACTTC
-	many	TRBJ2-5	TRBV20-1	CSAQIEETQYF	TGCAGTGCCCAGATTGAAGAGACCCAGTACTTC
TRBD1	-	TRBJ2-5	TRBV25-1	CASSQDRGRKTQYF	TGTGCCAGCAGTCAAGACAGGGGGAGAAAGACCCAGTACTTC
-	-	TRBJ2-5	TRBV5-1	CASSLAVVRGGGETQYF	TGTGCCAGCAGCTTGGCTGTGGTCAGGGGGGGAGGGGAGACCCAGTACTTC
TRBD2	-	TRBJ2-7	TRBV20-1	CSARAGGRSYKQYF	TGCAGTGCTAGGGCGGGGGGGCGTTCCTACAAGCAGTACTTC
-	many	TRBJ1-4	TRBV20-1	CSASLNEKLFF	TGCAGTGCTAGTCTTAATGAAAAACTGTTTTTT
-	-	TRBJ2-6	TRBV2	CASSVAGANVLTF	TGTGCCAGCAGTGTGGCTGGGGCCAACGTCCTGACTTTC
TRBD2	-	TRBJ2-7	TRBV20-1	CSASGLAGDEQYF	TGCAGTGCTAGCGGACTAGCGGGAGACGAGCAGTACTTC
TRBD1	-	TRBJ1-2	TRBV7-2	CASSKSLRDRGRRRGYTF	TGTGCCAGCAGCAAGTCCCTCCGGGACAGGGGGCGCAGACGTGGCTACACCTTC
-	many	TRBJ2-5	TRBV2	CASSEAPRAQYF	TGTGCCAGCAGTGAAGCGCCCCGGGCCCAGTACTTC
-	many	TRBJ2-7	TRBV30	CAWSVPTGRAYEQYF	TGTGCCTGGAGTGTACCAACAGGGAGGGCCTACGAGCAGTACTTC
-	many	TRBJ1-1	TRBV20-1	CSAWIFGYTEAFF	TGCAGTGCTTGGATCTTTGGATACACTGAAGCTTTCTTT
TRBD2	-	TRBJ2-5	TRBV12-3/TRBV12-4	CASSGLAGGPRGTQYF	TGTGCCAGCAGCGGCCTAGCGGGAGGGCCTCGGGGGACCCAGTACTTC
-	many	TRBJ2-2	TRBV10-3	CAISESNRGAGELFF	TGTGCCATCAGTGAGTCGAATCGAGGGGCCGGGGAGCTGTTTTTT
-	many	TRBJ2-2	TRBV10-3	CAIRGRPRNTGELFF	TGTGCCATCCGGGGACGCCCACGGAACACCGGGGAGCTGTTTTTT
-	many	TRBJ2-3	TRBV7-9	CASTLLRDNSTDTQYF	TGTGCCAGCACACTTTTAAGGGACAACTCCACAGATACGCAGTATTTT
-	-	TRBJ2-3	TRBV12-3/TRBV12-4	CASSFGNTDTQYF	TGTGCCAGCAGTTTCGGAAACACAGATACGCAGTATTTT
-	many	TRBJ1-5	TRBV7-2	CASSSQGSNQPQHF	TGTGCCAGCAGCTCCCAGGGGAGCAATCAGCCCCAGCATTTT
TRBD2	-	TRBJ2-7	TRBV15	CATSPRLAGGDEQYF	TGTGCCACCAGCCCCCGTCTAGCGGGAGGAGATGAGCAGTACTTC
-	-	TRBJ2-5	TRBV20-1	CSARAQYF	TGCAGTGCTAGGGCCCAGTACTTC
-	few	TRBJ2-3	TRBV6-6	CASSYSAESHTDTQYF	TGTGCCAGCAGTTACTCAGCGGAGTCGCACACAGATACGCAGTATTTT
TRBD1	few	TRBJ2-7	TRBV7-6	CASSPHGTGARSYEQYF	TGTGCCAGCAGTCCTCACGGGACAGGGGCTAGGTCCTACGAGCAGTACTTC
-	-	TRBJ1-3	TRBV28	CASSFRGFSGNTIYF	TGTGCCAGCAGTTTTAGGGGGTTCTCTGGAAACACCATATATTTT
-	once	TRBJ1-2	TRBV7-2	CACSFDSFYGCAF	-
TRBD2	many	TRBJ2-7	TRBV12-3/TRBV12-4	CASSWTSGTYEQYF	TGTGCCAGCAGTTGGACTAGCGGGACCTACGAGCAGTACTTC
-	medium-sized	TRBJ2-5	TRBV6-5	CASSRRGYQETQYF	TGTGCCAGCAGCCGAAGGGGGTACCAAGAGACCCAGTACTTC
-	-	TRBJ1-5	TRBV25-1	CASSGSRRVNQPQHF	TGTGCCAGCAGTGGGTCAAGGAGGGTAAATCAGCCCCAGCATTTT
TRBD1	-	TRBJ1-2	TRBV20-1	CSASTGAYGYTF	TGCAGTGCTAGTACAGGGGCCTATGGCTACACCTTC
-	-	TRBJ1-1	TRBV2	CASSLQGTDETFF	TGTGCCAGCAGTCTACAGGGTACGGACGAGACTTTCTTT
-	-	TRBJ2-3	TRBV5-1	CASSLGNRGGSDTQYF	TGCGCCAGCAGCTTGGGAAACAGGGGAGGCTCAGATACGCAGTATTTT
-	-	TRBJ1-2	TRBV15	CATSPSNRAYGYTF	TGTGCCACCAGCCCTAGTAACCGGGCCTATGGCTACACCTTC
-	-	TRBJ2-7	TRBV10-3	CAIVYEQYF	TGTGCCATCGTCTACGAGCAGTACTTC
-	-	TRBJ2-5	TRBV10-1	CASSESSSGTQYF	TGCGCCAGCAGTGAATCGTCTTCCGGGACCCAGTACTTC
-	-	TRBJ1-2	TRBV24-1	CATQGGGYGCAF	-
-	many	TRBJ2-2	TRBV2	CASSVQGGGELFF	TGTGCCAGCAGTGTCCAGGGGGGCGGGGAGCTGTTTTTT
TRBD2	-	TRBJ2-5	TRBV20-1	CSARLAGETQYF	TGCAGTGCTAGGCTAGCGGGGGAGACCCAGTACTTC
TRBD1	-	TRBJ2-2	TRBV2	CASQTGSNTGELFF	TGTGCCAGCCAGACAGGGTCGAACACCGGGGAGCTGTTTTTT
TRBD2	many	TRBJ2-2	TRBV6-5	CASTQLAGGFGELFF	TGTGCCAGCACCCAACTAGCGGGAGGGTTCGGGGAGCTGTTTTTT
-	-	TRBJ1-4	TRBV28	CASSNDFGHNEKLFF	TGTGCCAGCAGCAACGATTTCGGGCACAATGAAAAACTGTTTTTT
-	many	TRBJ1-3	TRBV5-1	CASSDGLISGNTIYF	TGCGCCAGCAGCGACGGACTGATCTCTGGAAACACCATATATTTT
-	many	TRBJ1-4	TRBV5-1	CASSEIWGNEKLFF	TGCGCCAGCAGCGAGATATGGGGGAACGAAAAACTGTTTTTT